This TCR beta chain appears in the sequencing data of a study of T cells in Graves' hyperthyroidism and ophthalmopathy. The TCR beta CDR3 regions underwent amplification using RNA transcripts as the source. TCR CDR3 regions were first amplified by RT-PCR with HTBI primers. MiXCR was run by TCRdb on the multiplex PCR reads, yielding one entry per CDR3 protein. The sample has a few hundred thousand distinct CDR3 sequences; 46% are singletons. An absence of ophthalmopathy progression within 18 months meant stable Graves' hyperthyroidism. Uncontrolled infection, other autoimmune disease, pregnancy or lactation barred patients from enrollment. Diagnosis rested on symptoms, serum thyroxine and TRAb, thyroid ultrasound, and orbital computed tomography. This clonotype appeared many times. This TCR came from a woman aged 18 to 35 with Graves' hyperthyroidism. The sequencing sample was made of peripheral blood or thyroid tissue (not recorded which).

The CDR3 nucleotides read TGTGCCAGCAGTCCGGACAGGGTCAATGGCTACACCTTC. Translation: CASSPDRVNGYTF. The J gene is TRBJ1-2, the V gene TRBV27; the match to TRBD1 covers 8 bases. The CDR3 spans 13 residues. J gave up 6 bases and V 5 bases, and 5 bases lay outside the gene matches. Germline V gene lookup returns CDR1 MNHEY and CDR2 SMNVEV (reference sequence).